One and the same sample provided the 16 T cell receptor beta chains below, sequenced in a study of shared clonotypes between healthy human individuals. Measured with immunoSEQ multiplex PCR; TCRdb has only the in-frame clones, and not every one. The table records 2,500,000 or so clones, around nine tenths of them present only once. The sample was naive CD4+ T cells sorted from blood. Subset denoted: CD45RA+ positively selected. These receptors were collected from a young man in good health.

CDR3 DNA sequence: TGCGCCAGCAGGTCTGCCGGGGCCTCCTACAATGAGCAGTTCTTC. Its translation: CASRSAGASYNEQFF. The V and J genes are TRBV5-1 and TRBJ2-1; D could derive from TRBD1 or TRBD2 (5 bases each). Germline CDR1 reads SGHRS; CDR2 reads YFSETQ. Trimming pared 5 bases from V and 0 bases from J, leaving 12 bases between. The CDR3 is made up of 15 amino acids.

The J gene is TRBJ1-5, the V gene TRBV7-2, with 7 bases identical to TRBD1. Germline loops: CDR1 SGHTA, CDR2 FQGNSA. This CDR3 spans 15 amino acids. V lost 5 bases to trimming and J lost 3 bases; unmatched junction nucleotides: 7. CDR3 bases: TGTGCCAGCAGCCCCGGGGACAGCCCCAATCAGCCCCAGCATTTT. Residues: CASSPGDSPNQPQHF. Drawing the rest from reference TRBV7-2 and TRBJ1-5, the complete variable domain is GAGVSQSPSNKVTEKGKDVELRCDPISGHTALYWYRQSLGQGLEFLIYFQGNSAPDKSGLPSDRFSAERTGGSVSTLTIQRTQQEDSAVYLCASSPGDSPNQPQHFGDGTRLSIL.

The chain joins TRBV7-9 to TRBJ1-2; D remains unclear. The CDR3 spans 15 residues. Deletions cut 2 bases from V and 4 bases from J, with 14 bases between. Per the germline V gene, CDR1 is SEHNR and CDR2 is FQNEAQ (reference sequence). The CDR3 DNA is TGTGCCAGCAGCTTAAGTGTGGGCAGCCCCTATGGCTACACCTTC. Residues: CASSLSVGSPYGYTF.

The genes are TRBV27 and TRBJ1-5, with a possible D match to TRBD1 (6 bases). Germline V lookup: CDR1 MNHEY, CDR2 SMNVEV (reference sequence). This CDR3 has 15 amino acids. Trimming took off 0 bases at V and 2 bases at J, with 8 bases between the two ends. This chain's CDR3 is CASSLSHRGNQPQHF. As DNA, the CDR3 is TGTGCCAGCAGTTTATCCCACAGGGGCAATCAGCCCCAGCATTTT.

This chain uses TRBV5-6 with TRBJ1-3; D perhaps matches TRBD1 (6 bases). CDR1 is SGHDT and CDR2 is YYEEEE in the germline V gene. The CDR3 is 17 amino acids. V lost 0 bases, J lost 0 bases, and 13 bases lay in between. The CDR3 is CASSLAKGGRSGNTIYF. The CDR3 nucleotides read TGTGCCAGCAGCTTGGCTAAGGGGGGGCGCTCTGGAAACACCATATATTTT.

The J gene is TRBJ2-7, the V gene TRBV6-5, with D possibly matching TRBD2 (6 bases). V dropped 7 bases and J dropped 1 base, with 17 bases sitting between them. The CDR3 has 15 amino acids. Germline CDR1 is MNHEY and CDR2 is SVGAGI. CDR3 protein: CASTPGGPMSYEQYF. CDR3 coding DNA: TGTGCCAGCACCCCTGGAGGGCCGATGTCCTACGAGCAGTACTTC.

The chain carries TRBV7-2 and TRBJ1-3; no clear D. Germline V gene lookup returns CDR1 SGHTA and CDR2 FQGNSA. The CDR3 totals 14 residues. V was pared by 2 bases and J by 2 bases, with 7 bases between. CDR3 amino acids: CASSLIQAGNTIYF. CDR3 DNA: TGTGCCAGCAGCTTAATTCAAGCTGGAAACACCATATATTTT.

This clone came up once. The chain couples TRBV4-3 to TRBJ1-6; TRBD1 is a possible D gene (5 bases). The CDR3 loop spans 18 amino acids. Per the germline V gene, CDR1 is LGHNA and CDR2 is YSLEER. V was trimmed by 4 bases and J by 1 base, leaving 17 bases between them. The CDR3 DNA sequence: TGCGCCAGCAGCCCCTCGCTGGGGGGGTCTTCCTATAATTCACCCCTCCACTTT. Amino acids: CASSPSLGGSSYNSPLHF.

The rearrangement joins TRBV14 to TRBJ2-7, with TRBD2 matching 8 bases. The CDR3 loop spans 16 amino acids. The V and J ends lost 4 bases and 5 bases, in that order; junction bases with no gene match: 13. From germline, CDR1 is SGHDN and CDR2 FVKESK. This CDR3 is CASSPGGWGRDHEQYF. The CDR3 region has the DNA TGTGCCAGCAGCCCGGGGGGGTGGGGGCGCGACCACGAGCAGTACTTC.

The rearrangement joins TRBV5-1 to TRBJ1-4, with TRBD1 matching over 9 bases. Germline V lookup: CDR1 SGHRS, CDR2 YFSETQ. The CDR3 length is 16 residues. Trimming at V came to 4 bases and at J to 4 bases, leaving 8 bases not matched to a gene. The CDR3 coding sequence is TGCGCCAGCAGCGAACAGGGGGCGATATATAATGAAAAACTGTTTTTT. Translation gives CASSEQGAIYNEKLFF.

The genes are TRBV9 and TRBJ2-7, with 14 bases lining up with TRBD2. J gave up 6 bases and V 4 bases, and 9 bases lay outside the gene matches. CDR1 is SGDLS, CDR2 YYNGEE, per germline. The CDR3 is 16 residues long. CDR3 amino acids: CASSPGTSGSDPEQYF. The DNA of the CDR3 is TGTGCCAGCAGCCCGGGGACTAGCGGGAGTGACCCCGAGCAGTACTTC.

Turning to this clone: Other DNA variants within this sample encode the same CDR3. The chain joins TRBV10-3 to TRBJ1-4; the match to TRBD1 covers 9 bases. Germline V gene data show CDR1 as ENHRY and CDR2 as SYGVKD. J was trimmed by 8 bases and V by 0 bases; bases with no gene match: 4. The CDR3 is 15 residues long. CDR3 bases: TGTGCCATCAGTGAGTCGGGACAGGGAAGCGAAAAACTGTTTTTT. Its protein is CAISESGQGSEKLFF.

This clone appeared once. The chain combines TRBV20-1 with TRBJ2-5; no reliable D call. V dropped 6 bases and J dropped 6 bases, with 11 bases sitting between them. CDR3 length: 11 amino acids. Germline CDR1 is DFQATT and CDR2 is SNEGSKA (reference sequence). The CDR3 DNA follows: TGCAGTGCGGTCGCTCTGAAGACCCAGTACTTC. Translating it yields CSAVALKTQYF.

As for this clone: The same CDR3 can be traced to other DNA sequences in this sample. The chain combines TRBV7-2 with TRBJ2-7; no clear D gene. The CDR3 covers 14 residues. V lost 1 base and J lost 0, with 7 bases in between. CDR1 SGHTA and CDR2 FQGNSA come from the germline V gene. In DNA, the CDR3 is TGTGCCAGCAGCTTAGGGACGAGCTCCTACGAGCAGTACTTC. This gives the protein CASSLGTSSYEQYF.

This chain connects TRBV11-2 to TRBJ2-7; no reliable D call. This CDR3 has 13 amino acids. Trimming took 6 bases from V and 3 from J, leaving 12 bases between them. Germline CDR1 and CDR2: SGHAT and FQNNGV. The CDR3 DNA follows: TGTGCCAGCAGTCGCGACGGTGTCTACGAGCAGTACTTC. Translated: CASSRDGVYEQYF. Supplemented by reference TRBV11-2 and TRBJ2-7, the full variable domain reads EAGVAQSPRYKIIEKRQSVAFWCNPISGHATLYWYQQILGQGPKLLIQFQNNGVVDDSQLPKDRFSAERLKGVDSTLKIQPAKLEDSAVYLCASSRDGVYEQYFGPGTRLTVT.

The chain carries TRBV7-9 and TRBJ1-2; unclear D gene. The CDR3 runs 14 residues. CDR1 is SEHNR and CDR2 is FQNEAQ in the germline V gene (reference sequence). The ends were cut back, 1 base at V and 5 bases at J, with 11 bases in the middle. This chain's CDR3 is CASSLGGTLYGYTF. In DNA form, the CDR3 reads TGTGCCAGCAGCTTAGGCGGCACGCTTTATGGCTACACCTTC.